The rows below give T cell receptor beta chains drawn from one sample of a study of radiotherapy plus CTLA-4 blockade in lung cancer. Assay: immunoSEQ multiplex PCR; the TCRdb copy retains only in-frame clones and omits some. The data show 80,000 to 95,000 clones, 82% seen once. Source: peripheral blood, taken from a patient treated with radiotherapy plus ipilimumab. The receptors were gathered from a human donor with non-small cell lung cancer that progressed on radiotherapy plus ipilimumab. The CDR3 runs from the conserved cysteine through the conserved F or W. Each record gives: D gene, V gene, J gene, clone size, CDR3 protein, CDR3 DNA. The D gene is left open where the match is weak. For some rows the clone size is stated as once, few or many, or as a class when expanded; others skip it.

TRBD1,TRBV6-1,TRBJ2-1,.,CASSEAGDRGIGEQFF,TGTGCCAGCAGTGAAGCAGGGGACAGGGGGATCGGTGAGCAGTTCTTC
.,TRBV11-2,TRBJ1-1,.,CASSLALEAFF,TGTGCCAGCAGCTTAGCCCTCGAAGCTTTCTTT
TRBD1,TRBV29-1,TRBJ1-1,.,CSVGQGNRNTEAFF,TGCAGCGTGGGACAGGGAAATCGGAACACTGAAGCTTTCTTT
TRBD2,TRBV27,TRBJ2-7,.,CASNQRGGRGDEQYF,TGTGCCAGCAATCAACGGGGCGGGAGGGGGGACGAGCAGTACTTC
.,TRBV30,TRBJ1-3,.,CAWSISGTVSGNTIYF,TGTGCCTGGAGTATCTCCGGGACGGTCTCTGGAAACACCATATATTTT
.,TRBV19,TRBJ1-1,.,CASSPRRGGNTEAFF,TGTGCCAGTAGTCCCCGTCGTGGGGGGAACACTGAAGCTTTCTTT
TRBD1,TRBV13,TRBJ1-2,few,CASSRQGGYGYTF,TGTGCCAGCAGCCGACAGGGCGGCTATGGCTACACCTTC
.,TRBV10-3,TRBJ1-2,few,CAIRRGRDYGYTF,TGTGCCATCCGAAGGGGTCGCGACTATGGCTACACCTTC
TRBD1,TRBV28,TRBJ1-1,.,CASSSPPGQGRAFF,TGTGCCAGCAGTTCCCCCCCGGGACAGGGACGCGCTTTCTTT
.,TRBV19,TRBJ1-5,.,CASKYGGQPQHF,TGTGCCAGTAAATACGGCGGCCAGCCCCAGCATTTT
.,TRBV28,TRBJ2-1,.,CASSDGESSYNEQFF,TGTGCCAGCAGTGATGGGGAGAGTTCCTACAATGAGCAGTTCTTC
TRBD2,TRBV7-2,TRBJ2-1,.,CASSQLERGSSYNEQFF,TGTGCCAGCAGCCAGCTTGAGCGGGGCTCCTCCTACAATGAGCAGTTCTTC
TRBD2,TRBV28,TRBJ2-2,.,CASNPAGGPSGELFF,TGTGCCAGCAACCCAGCGGGAGGGCCTTCCGGGGAGCTGTTTTTT
TRBD1,TRBV10-3,TRBJ1-1,.,CAISRGQLTEAFF,TGTGCCATCAGTAGGGGGCAGCTCACTGAAGCTTTCTTT
.,TRBV6-5,TRBJ1-2,.,CASSIQGEYGYTF,TGTGCCAGCAGTATACAGGGAGAATATGGCTACACCTTC
.,TRBV25-1,TRBJ1-1,few,CASSESVMNTEAFF,TGTGCCAGCAGTGAATCCGTAATGAACACTGAAGCTTTCTTT
TRBD2,TRBV4-2,TRBJ2-7,.,CASSQESAAGGHYEQYF,TGTGCCAGCAGCCAAGAATCGGCGGCGGGAGGTCACTACGAGCAGTACTTC
.,TRBV5-1,TRBJ1-3,.,CASSSGQPKTGNTIYF,TGCGCCAGCAGCTCAGGGCAGCCCAAAACTGGAAACACCATATATTTT
.,TRBV6-5,TRBJ1-2,.,CASSTGGRDYGYTF,TGTGCCAGCAGTACCGGCGGAAGAGACTATGGCTACACCTTC
.,TRBV5-4,TRBJ2-1,.,CASSLGSGEQFF,TGTGCCAGCAGCTTGGGGTCGGGTGAGCAGTTCTTC
.,TRBV11-2,TRBJ2-5,once,CASSPATGRYETQYF,TGTGCCAGCAGCCCCGCCACGGGACGGTATGAGACCCAGTACTTC
.,TRBV7-6,TRBJ2-5,.,CASSLVYSSETQYF,TGTGCCAGCAGCTTAGTATACAGTTCGGAGACCCAGTACTTC
TRBD1,TRBV6-1,TRBJ1-2,.,CASRDTGGYGYTF,TGTGCCAGCAGAGACACAGGGGGCTATGGCTACACCTTC
TRBD2,TRBV11-2,TRBJ2-1,.,CASSPGLAQFF,TGTGCCAGCAGCCCCGGACTAGCGCAGTTCTTC
TRBD1,TRBV28,TRBJ1-5,.,CASSNPRDRGIWPQHF,TGTGCCAGCAGTAACCCGCGGGACAGGGGCATTTGGCCCCAGCATTTT
TRBD1,TRBV2,TRBJ1-5,.,CASKDRGLGNQPQHF,TGTGCCAGCAAGGACAGGGGATTGGGCAATCAGCCCCAGCATTTT
TRBD2,TRBV4-1,TRBJ2-1,.,CASSQDWLAGVSNNEQFF,TGCGCCAGCAGCCAAGATTGGCTAGCGGGAGTCTCGAACAATGAGCAGTTCTTC
.,TRBV11-2,TRBJ1-3,few,CATGRATGNTIYF,TGTGCCACGGGACGGGCGACTGGAAACACCATATATTTT
.,TRBV6-5,TRBJ2-6,.,CASSYQGTNVLTF,TGTGCCAGCAGTTATCAGGGAACCAACGTCCTGACTTTC
.,TRBV7-8,TRBJ1-2,.,CASSLDSGYTF,TGTGCCAGCAGCTTGGACAGTGGCTACACCTTC
.,TRBV28,TRBJ2-6,.,CASRGGGANVLTF,TGTGCCAGCAGAGGGGGTGGGGCCAACGTCCTGACTTTC
.,TRBV4-1,TRBJ1-2,.,CASSQEETETFYDYTF,TGCGCCAGCAGCCAAGAAGAGACAGAAACATTCTATGACTACACCTTC
TRBD2,TRBV7-6,TRBJ2-1,.,CASSPGLAGRYEQFF,TGTGCCAGCAGCCCAGGACTAGCGGGAAGGTATGAGCAGTTCTTC
.,TRBV29-1,TRBJ1-2,.,CSVVELANYGYTF,TGCAGCGTTGTTGAGTTAGCTAACTATGGCTACACCTTC
.,TRBV7-2,TRBJ1-5,.,CASSFSGPQHF,TGTGCCAGCAGCTTTTCTGGCCCGCAGCATTTT
.,TRBV2,TRBJ2-3,.,CASSLSKVGTDTQYF,TGTGCCAGCAGTCTCTCAAAGGTGGGCACAGATACGCAGTATTTT
.,TRBV6-6,TRBJ2-3,.,CASSYPGAGEDTQYF,TGTGCCAGCAGTTATCCAGGGGCGGGCGAGGATACGCAGTATTTT
TRBD1,TRBV9,TRBJ2-1,once,CASSLRSDRSNEQFF,TGTGCCAGCAGCCTGAGGTCGGACAGGTCAAATGAGCAGTTCTTC
.,TRBV29-1,TRBJ1-1,.,CSVKNDRMNTEAFF,TGCAGCGTTAAAAACGACAGAATGAACACTGAAGCTTTCTTT
.,TRBV19,TRBJ2-5,.,CASSDRGGLSTKETQYF,TGTGCCAGTAGTGATAGGGGGGGACTAAGTACTAAAGAGACCCAGTACTTC
.,TRBV7-8,TRBJ2-3,few,CASKRDGDTQYF,TGTGCCAGCAAGAGGGATGGAGATACGCAGTATTTT
TRBD1,TRBV5-1,TRBJ1-2,.,CASSLAGQGTNYGYTF,TGCGCCAGCAGCTTGGCTGGACAGGGGACTAACTATGGCTACACCTTC
.,TRBV6-1,TRBJ1-5,.,CASSSRDLNQPQHF,TGTGCCAGCAGCTCCAGAGACCTAAATCAGCCCCAGCATTTT
TRBD2,TRBV11-3,TRBJ2-3,.,CASSVTSGRAGTDTQYF,TGTGCCAGCAGCGTTACTAGCGGGAGGGCTGGGACAGATACGCAGTATTTT
TRBD1,TRBV19,TRBJ1-1,.,CASRMGQGSWNTEAFF,TGTGCCAGTAGGATGGGACAGGGTTCGTGGAACACTGAAGCTTTCTTT
.,TRBV5-4,TRBJ1-1,.,CASSRTGKAFF,TGTGCCAGCAGCAGAACAGGGAAGGCTTTCTTT
.,TRBV7-2,TRBJ2-1,.,CASSFGRILYNEQFF,TGTGCCAGCAGCTTTGGGAGGATACTCTACAATGAGCAGTTCTTC
TRBD1,TRBV28,TRBJ2-2,.,CASSFAGGGGELFF,TGTGCCAGCAGTTTCGCAGGGGGCGGCGGGGAGCTGTTTTTT
TRBD1,TRBV27,TRBJ1-5,.,CASSGSTGGNQPQHF,TGTGCCAGCAGTGGTTCGACAGGGGGGAATCAGCCCCAGCATTTT
.,TRBV29-1,TRBJ2-2,.,CSVVGENTGELFF,TGCAGCGTTGTTGGGGAGAACACCGGGGAGCTGTTTTTT
.,TRBV5-1,TRBJ2-3,.,CASSLEGNSDTQYF,TGCGCCAGCAGCTTGGAAGGGAATTCAGATACGCAGTATTTT
.,TRBV7-9,TRBJ2-1,few,CASSPPGTSSYNEQFF,TGTGCCAGCAGCCCCCCCGGGACATCCTCCTACAATGAGCAGTTCTTC
.,TRBV4-2,TRBJ1-3,.,CASSQDWGARGGNTIYF,TGTGCCAGCAGCCAAGATTGGGGGGCTCGTGGTGGAAACACCATATATTTT
TRBD2,TRBV10-2,TRBJ2-3,few,CASSGTSNTQYF,TGCGCCAGTTCCGGGACTAGCAATACGCAGTATTTT